The clone carrying this TCR beta chain showed up just a few times. Using a J-beta primer mix together with a sample-barcoded 5' primer, a second PCR was run for roughly 6 to 12 cycles. TCRdb ran MiXCR on the 5' RACE reads and lists one entry per CDR3 protein. The profile shows around 1,000,000 distinct CDR3 sequences, 35% to 40% of them singletons. The record originates from a study of blood T cells in healthy people across ages. The V gene lost 7 bases and the J gene lost 2 bases, with 13 bases spanning the gap. Germline V gene data show CDR1 as SQVTM and CDR2 as ANQGSEA. The CDR3 is made up of 13 amino acids.

The origin of this receptor is a man younger than 30 in good health. Sequenced input: blood. The chain uses TRBV29-1 and TRBJ2-3; D remains ambiguous. For the CDR3, the DNA is TGCAGCGGACGGTTTCAACTCACAGATACGCAGTATTTT. It is translated as CSGRFQLTDTQYF.